This paragraph covers one TCR beta chain sequence. Its target antigen remains unknown. Base qualities were left out, and no much larger clone turns up one base away. These data originate in a study of blood T cell repertoires in COVID-19 (dated by TCRdb to the early 2020s). In terms of the full investigation: Collaborator samples came from the United States, Italy and Spain and covered acute and convalescent phases of COVID-19. The prospective study material was composed of cDNA or gDNA derived from T cells, B-cell-depleted T cells, or PBMCs. Deeply sampled blood TCRbeta repertoires from subjects exposed to, actively infected with, or recovered from COVID-19 were included in the dataset. The repertoires were released in a freely available public database intended as a resource for research on the immune response to SARS-CoV-2. Samples came from the ongoing ImmuneRACE study (first 160 participants) plus 1,254 subjects from 6 global collaborators. A de-identified subject ID, COVID-19 status, age in years and sex were almost always included in the sample metadata. Where available, HLA class I and class II types were taken from metadata supplied by the sample provider and were not determined by assay-based typing. Points the paper makes about the study in general: The amount of clinical and demographic metadata varied by source and participant and was provided uncurated.

The immunoSEQ Assay, a bias-controlled multiplex PCR, was used to amplify TCRbeta CDR3 regions from genomic DNA. Concerning the study's data processing: The number of nucleated cells in each sample was estimated from the amplification of reference gene primers within the assay. To quantify the absolute abundance of each unique TCRbeta CDR3 rearrangement, sequence reads were collapsed and filtered. For each sample, productive Simpson clonality was calculated as the square root of Simpson's diversity index across productive rearrangements. What TCRdb holds here is the immuneACCESS table cut down to in-frame rearrangements. Part of the clones is not present; checked against another copy, under half of the missing clones reflect an unresolved V gene, and the others are unexplained. The V and J calls and clone size are taken from that table; D and trimming were inferred from the DNA. This sample has fewer than 400,000 clones in its table, and just under 90% of those were observed once. The ten largest clones capture 1.7% of the sample.

In the prospective study, participants were about 18 to 100 years old, resided in under 30 geographic areas of the United States, and were enrolled through a virtual design. Cohort assignment in the prospective study relied on participant-reported clinical history from a screening survey and a study questionnaire. Recovered participants in ImmuneRACE Cohort 3 were defined as having two consecutive negative NP/OP PCR tests, clearance from a healthcare professional, or resolution of symptoms. In the prospective study, whole blood, serum and a nasopharyngeal or oropharyngeal swab were collected from each participant by mobile phlebotomists. Over a roughly two-month period, participants in the prospective study had the option of providing additional blood draws and questionnaires. Before DNA extraction, blood samples from the prospective study were shipped at room temperature or frozen. CDR3 length: 18 amino acids, cysteine to phenylalanine. The read is trimmed to its CDR3 DNA, 54 bases read in frame from base 1. At the junction V is shortened by 1 base and J by 4 bases; bases outside the gene matches: 15. Sequences LGHDT (CDR1) and YNNKEL (CDR2) are obtained from the germline V gene (reference sequence).

The sequenced sample was PBMCs or T cells enriched from blood (not recorded which). The TCR originated in a woman aged 25 to 45 who had recovered from COVID-19. The chain is made from TRBV3-1 (or the pseudogene TRBV3-2) and TRBJ1-1, and TRBD1 matches 7 of the central bases. The CDR3 reads CASSQGSRTGVFSTEAFF. The DNA reads TGTGCCAGCAGCCAAGGTTCTCGAACAGGGGTTTTTAGCACTGAAGCTTTCTTT.